The clone carrying this T cell receptor (beta chain) came up many times. Its antigen remains unknown. TCRdb ran MiXCR on the RACE reads and lists one entry per CDR3 protein. The repertoire consists of 70,000 to 90,000 distinct CDR3 sequences, with 10% occurring once and the leading ten covering 5%. The sample comes from a study of human T cells and chemical hapten exposure. Whole-study context: Researchers reported sensitizing a 2 cm by 2 cm upper inner arm skin site with 2% DPC. Largely, small differences in pooled library volume made per-sample TCR yields vary.

Sample time point: patch test 2, 6 weeks after DPC sensitization. Treatment specified: therapeutic diphenylcyclopropenone sensitization with weekly scalp DPC. Overall study results and limits: Donors had alopecia, so their immune response may differ from healthy people's.

This CDR3 has 15 amino acids. Per the germline V gene, CDR1 is SGHAT and CDR2 is FQNNGV. V lost 2 bases to trimming and J lost 8 bases; unmatched junction nucleotides: 7. The genes are TRBV11-2 and TRBJ2-1, with 9 bases aligning to TRBD1. This material consisted of whole blood, taken in connection with sensitization to the hapten diphenylcyclopropenone (DPC). The sequence derives from a woman in her 50s with alopecia areata. Some clones in this sample may be carry-over from other donors' samples. CDR3 DNA: TGTGCCAGCAGCTTATACCTCGACAGGGGGGATGAGCAGTTCTTC. Translating it yields CASSLYLDRGDEQFF. The full variable domain, rest sourced from reference TRBV11-2 and TRBJ2-1, is EAGVAQSPRYKIIEKRQSVAFWCNPISGHATLYWYQQILGQGPKLLIQFQNNGVVDDSQLPKDRFSAERLKGVDSTLKIQPAKLEDSAVYLCASSLYLDRGDEQFFGPGTRLTVL.